This section outlines one TCR beta chain sequence together with its context. What this receptor recognizes is not known. No base quality values were provided; no much bigger clone lies one nucleotide off. What the time point label conveys for this sample: about 28 days (+/-7) after the second vaccine dose. AZD1222 recipients whose second dose came at about 4 weeks and those whose second dose came at about 12 weeks were combined into one group, since spike-specific TCR depth and breadth did not differ between the two schedules. The vaccinee samples were drawn from two UK trials, COV001 and COV002, one of which was a single-blind randomized controlled phase 2/3 trial testing AZD1222 (ChAdOx1 nCoV-19) in healthy adults. For TCRbeta chain sequencing, PBMC samples from trial participants were taken at day 0 and at day 28 after the second dose. The CDR3 numbers 18 residues from cysteine through phenylalanine. The read is trimmed to its CDR3 DNA, 54 bases read in frame from base 1. CDR1 and CDR2, looked up from the germline V gene, are SGDLS and YYNGEE. The germline V end is reduced by 4 bases and the J end by 0 bases; junction bases left unmatched: 6.

The CDR3 regions of human TCRbeta chains were analyzed by immunosequencing. Turning to the authors' computational methods: Repertoire TCRs were matched against a reference library of SARS-CoV-2-specific TCRs generated with the MIRA antigen-specificity platform. Breadth meant the fraction of unique TCRs that were SARS-CoV-2-associated, whereas depth meant the fraction of total T cells that were SARS-CoV-2-associated. Using the MIRA data, every spike-specific TCR was mapped to the spike region that the TCR reacted to and assigned to either a CD4 or a CD8 class. Log10-transformed breadth and depth values were compared by one-way ANOVA with Sidak's multiple comparisons tests. Here the immuneACCESS table is served through TCRdb, limited to in-frame sequences with V and J called. Missing clones are a known gap in these copies; in checked studies unresolved V genes cover under half, and the rest lacks a known reason. V and J calls and clone size follow that table, whereas D and trimming were derived from the DNA. The sample yields more than 40,000 clones; 80% to 95% were counted once. The ten largest clones take up approximately 35% of the sample.

The data are from a study of T cell responses to AZD1222 COVID-19 vaccine (dated by TCRdb to about 2021). Regarding the complete study: TCR sequencing was performed for 230 to 250 trial participants, of whom about 200 were given two doses of AZD1222 and some 25 were given two doses of MenACWY control vaccine. Trial participants were enrolled into age subgroups of 18-55, 56-69 and 70-plus years, which contained approximately 150, 28 and 58 TCR-sequenced participants, respectively. The study at large found these results: Participants were mostly white British and included more females than males, and it was suggested by the authors that clonal diversity may have been underestimated. Vaccine-associated CD4 TCRs spanned the whole spike protein, with dominant responses in regions 160-218 and 743-854. Because no day 14 peak-response samples were available, the repertoires could be characterized only after the peak T cell response. A significant rise in spike-specific TCR breadth and depth was observed after two AZD1222 doses relative to day 0 and relative to MenACWY recipients. Conclusions about previously exposed vaccinees were limited because only a handful of AZD1222 recipients were SARS-CoV-2 seropositive at baseline. The 56-69-year group was small, and its depth increase did not reach significance, likely because of low power. Epitopes outside the regions mutated in the B.1.351 and B.1.1.7 variants were reportedly recognized by nearly half of the unique spike-specific TCRs.

The chain is assembled from TRBV9 and TRBJ2-3; the junction holds 15 bases that match TRBD2. The clonotype originates from an adult who received the AZD1222 COVID-19 vaccine. The sample was peripheral blood, taken 28 days after the second AZD1222 dose. The CDR3 here reads CASSHGTSGRTSTDTQYF. In nucleotide form, the sequence is TGTGCCAGCAGCCACGGGACTAGCGGGAGGACTAGCACAGATACGCAGTATTTT.